In this sample, the clone carrying this TCR beta chain turned up many times. Its antigen is currently unknown. These data belong to a study of T-cell memory formation after mild COVID-19. Study context: Clusters were largely donor specific. Overall study results and limits: Among contracting clones, CD4+ were mainly CM/EM and CD8+ enriched in EMRA. Clones that got smaller from day 15 to 85 had even CD4/CD8, while clones growing later tipped toward CD4+.

Trimming removed 2 bases at V and 1 base at J, with 6 bases between. The CDR3 loop spans 14 amino acids. Each CDR3 protein gets one entry after TCRdb re-called the 5' RACE reads with MiXCR. The repertoire consists of hundreds of thousands of distinct CDR3 sequences, with 15% to 17% occurring once and the leading ten covering under 2.5%. The chain is built from TRBV12-3 or TRBV12-4 and TRBJ1-3, with D unresolved. This clonotype originated in an adult woman who had mild COVID-19 (a few samples of this study predate the infection). Cell type and time point are not known. The sample taken for sequencing was PBMCs or a T cell subset sorted from them (not recorded which). CDR3 DNA: TGTGCCAGCAGTTTAATCGCGTCTGGAAACACCATATATTTT. This gives the protein CASSLIASGNTIYF.